These T cell receptor beta chains were read from a single sample in a study of shared clonotypes between healthy human individuals. The data were produced by immunoSEQ multiplex PCR, yet TCRdb's version contains in-frame clones alone and is incomplete. The profile shows a few million clones, over 85% of them singletons. Material: naive CD8+ T cells from PBMCs. These TCRs come from a man younger than 35 in good health. Some clones in this sample may be carry-over from other donors' samples. Both conserved end residues are part of each CDR3. The order of the fields is CDR3 protein, CDR3 DNA, J gene, V gene, clone size, D gene. A D gene is named only where the DNA matches it firmly. Size is stated for part of the rows, as once, few or many counts, or as a class when the clone is expanded.

CASGGATGELFF | TGTGCCAGCGGAGGGGCGACCGGGGAGCTGTTTTTT | TRBJ2-2 | TRBV6-1 | once | -
CAWTDPNTEAFF | TGTGCCTGGACTGACCCTAACACTGAAGCTTTCTTT | TRBJ1-1 | TRBV30 | - | -
CASSNGLAADEQFF | TGTGCCAGCAGCAACGGACTAGCCGCCGATGAGCAGTTCTTC | TRBJ2-1 | TRBV28 | - | TRBD2
CASSKGRSRYNEQFF | TGTGCCAGCAGCAAGGGGCGGTCCAGATACAATGAGCAGTTCTTC | TRBJ2-1 | TRBV6-5 | - | -
CASSIRTGQGAYEQYF | TGTGCCAGTAGCATCCGGACGGGACAAGGGGCGTACGAGCAGTACTTC | TRBJ2-7 | TRBV19 | - | -
CASSPPLSPGRQETQYF | TGCGCCAGCAGCCCGCCCCTTTCCCCAGGGAGGCAAGAGACCCAGTACTTC | TRBJ2-5 | TRBV5-1 | - | -
CASSVLGNTEAFF | TGTGCCAGCAGCGTGCTGGGGAACACTGAAGCTTTCTTT | TRBJ1-1 | TRBV9 | - | -
CAIREGINQPQHF | TGTGCCATCAGGGAGGGAATCAATCAGCCCCAGCATTTT | TRBJ1-5 | TRBV10-3 | few | -
CATSREGTNEKLFF | TGTGCCACCAGCAGAGAGGGGACTAATGAAAAACTGTTTTTT | TRBJ1-4 | TRBV15 | - | -
CASSPPGQGARNEQFF | TGTGCCAGCTCACCACCAGGCCAGGGGGCGAGGAATGAGCAGTTCTTC | TRBJ2-1 | TRBV18 | - | TRBD1
CASSTPRWTGGGGYGYTF | TGTGCCAGCAGTACCCCCCGATGGACAGGGGGCGGAGGATATGGCTACACCTTC | TRBJ1-2 | TRBV28 | once | TRBD1
CASSQDWASEGTDTQYF | TGTGCCAGCAGCCAAGATTGGGCAAGCGAAGGCACAGATACGCAGTATTTT | TRBJ2-3 | TRBV14 | - | -
CASSTGPGYNQPQHF | TGTGCCAGCAGTACCGGGCCAGGGTACAATCAGCCCCAGCATTTT | TRBJ1-5 | TRBV27 | once | -
CSARVRVF | TGCAGTGCTAGGGTACGCGTTTTC | TRBJ2-7 | TRBV20-1 | - | -
CASSVGGPGLRNTGELFF | TGTGCCAGCAGCGTTGGGGGTCCGGGACTACGAAACACCGGGGAGCTGTTTTTT | TRBJ2-2 | TRBV9 | - | TRBD2
CASSRGLIVF | TGTGCCAGCAGCAGGGGGCTGATTGTCTTC | TRBJ2-7 | TRBV28 | - | TRBD1
CASSIFVLLGNYGYTF | TGTGCCAGCAGCATATTCGTTTTATTAGGGAACTATGGCTACACCTTC | TRBJ1-2 | TRBV5-5 | - | -
CASSEGGYSTDTQYF | TGTGCCAGCAGCGAAGGCGGATATAGCACAGATACGCAGTATTTT | TRBJ2-3 | TRBV9 | - | -
CASSPTGGSNQPQHF | TGTGCCAGCAGCCCTACAGGGGGCAGCAATCAGCCCCAGCATTTT | TRBJ1-5 | TRBV7-2 | - | TRBD1
CASIADTGELFF | TGTGCCAGCATAGCGGACACCGGGGAGCTGTTTTTT | TRBJ2-2 | TRBV27 | - | -
CASSKVSRRGYEQYF | TGTGCCAGCAGCAAAGTCTCGAGGAGGGGCTACGAGCAGTACTTC | TRBJ2-7 | TRBV21-1 | - | -
CASSHTRDRDNQPQHF | TGTGCCAGCAGCCACACCCGGGACAGGGACAATCAGCCCCAGCATTTT | TRBJ1-5 | TRBV5-8 | - | TRBD1
CATTGSSYEQYF | TGTGCCACCACCGGGAGCTCCTACGAGCAGTACTTC | TRBJ2-7 | TRBV6-5 | - | -
CASSDPGTEENNEQFF | TGTGCCAGCAGTGACCCTGGGACAGAAGAAAACAATGAGCAGTTCTTC | TRBJ2-1 | TRBV25-1 | - | TRBD1
CASSEALLAGGDEQFF | TGTGCCAGCAGTGAAGCGTTGCTAGCGGGAGGCGATGAGCAGTTCTTC | TRBJ2-1 | TRBV6-1 | - | TRBD2
CASSFDQLYNEQFF | TGTGCCAGCAGCTTTGACCAGCTCTACAATGAGCAGTTCTTC | TRBJ2-1 | TRBV7-2 | - | -
CASRGTGGRISPAYEQYF | TGTGCCAGCAGGGGGACAGGGGGCCGGATAAGTCCCGCCTACGAGCAGTACTTC | TRBJ2-7 | TRBV2 | - | TRBD1
CASNPLVPYNEQFF | TGTGCCAGCAACCCCCTGGTACCTTACAATGAGCAGTTCTTC | TRBJ2-1 | TRBV28 | - | -
CASSFNGGNTEAFF | TGCGCCAGCAGCTTTAACGGAGGGAACACTGAAGCTTTCTTT | TRBJ1-1 | TRBV5-1 | - | -
CASSPGLEVYEQYF | TGTGCCAGCAGCCCGGGACTAGAGGTCTACGAGCAGTACTTC | TRBJ2-7 | TRBV27 | once | TRBD2
CASTSGSGREQFF | TGTGCCAGCACGTCTGGGTCAGGGCGTGAGCAGTTCTTC | TRBJ2-1 | TRBV7-9 | - | -